The 4 T cell receptor beta chains presented below share a single source sample, sequenced in a study of vaccination and CD4 T cells after COVID-19. These receptors are not linked to any known antigen. Scientists ran DNA taken from cultured CD4+ T cells through the Oncomine TCR Beta short-read assay for sequencing. TCRdb redid the calling of the PCR reads with MiXCR, one entry per CDR3 protein. Of several thousand distinct CDR3 sequences listed, about 20% are singletons. Treatment noted: roughly 10-day PBMC culture with coronavirus spike peptide pools or control peptides (ViraFEST assay). Sequencing was done on a sample of CD4+ T cells from blood, cultured in vitro. These receptors originate from a human donor who had recovered from COVID-19.

V usage is TRBV7-9 and J usage is TRBJ1-5; 7 nucleotides line up with TRBD1. The germline CDR1 and CDR2 sequences are SEHNR and FQNEAQ (reference sequence). Trimming cost V 1 base and J 3 bases; bases outside gene matches: 3. The CDR3 contains 15 residues. The CDR3 DNA is TGTGCCAGCAGCTTAGATGGGACAGTCAATCAGCCCCAGCATTTT. This translates into CASSLDGTVNQPQHF.

In its sample, this clonotype was seen a few times. The rearrangement joins TRBV7-9 to TRBJ1-2; 7 bases line up with TRBD1. The CDR3 sequence is 13 residues long. The junction had 7 bases not matched to a gene; V was cut back by 4 bases and J by 8 bases. Per the germline V gene, CDR1 is SEHNR and CDR2 is FQNEAQ (reference sequence). CDR3 DNA: TGTGCCAGCAGCTCAAACAGGGGTTGGGGCTACACCTTC. Amino acid sequence: CASSSNRGWGYTF.

This clonotype was seen more than once but under ten times. The rearrangement links TRBV3-1 to TRBJ2-7, with 7 bases identical to TRBD1. The germline CDR1 and CDR2 sequences are LGHDT and YNNKEL (reference sequence). V shed 4 bases and J 4 bases; nucleotides not matched to a gene: 10. The CDR3 is 15 residues long. The CDR3 DNA follows: TGTGCCAGCAGCCCGCTTGGAACAGGGGTGTACGAGCAGTACTTC. Protein product: CASSPLGTGVYEQYF.

This clonotype was observed a handful of times. The chain couples TRBV7-8 to TRBJ1-5; D perhaps matches TRBD1 (5 bases). The CDR3 length is 15 residues. CDR1 and CDR2 from the germline V gene are SGHVS and FQNEAQ. V lost 2 bases to trimming and J lost 6 bases, with 14 bases between them. CDR3 loop: CASSLRQGEAQPQHF. CDR3 DNA sequence: TGTGCCAGCAGCTTACGGCAGGGAGAGGCTCAGCCCCAGCATTTT.